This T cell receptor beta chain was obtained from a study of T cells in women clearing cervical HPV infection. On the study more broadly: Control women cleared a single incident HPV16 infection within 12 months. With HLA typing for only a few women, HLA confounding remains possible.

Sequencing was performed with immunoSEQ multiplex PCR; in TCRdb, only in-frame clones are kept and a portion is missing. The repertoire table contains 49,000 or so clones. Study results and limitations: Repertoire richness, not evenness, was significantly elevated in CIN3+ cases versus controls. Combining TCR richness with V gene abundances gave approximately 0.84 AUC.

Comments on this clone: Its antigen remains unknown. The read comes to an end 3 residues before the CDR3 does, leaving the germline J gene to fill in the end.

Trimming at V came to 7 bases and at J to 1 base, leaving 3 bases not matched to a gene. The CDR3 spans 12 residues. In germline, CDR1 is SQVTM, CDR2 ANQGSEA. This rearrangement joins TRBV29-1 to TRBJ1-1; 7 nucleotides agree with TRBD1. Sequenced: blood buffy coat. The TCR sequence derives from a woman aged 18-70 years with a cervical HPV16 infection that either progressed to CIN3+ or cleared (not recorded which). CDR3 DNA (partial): TGCAGCGGGGGACAGTCGAACACTGAA. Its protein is CSGGQSNTE. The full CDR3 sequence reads CSGGQSNTEAFF.